This paragraph reports one T cell receptor (beta chain). Its antigen is undetermined. The data belong to a study of OX40 agonist ivuxolimab in advanced cancers. Study at large: 30% to 40% of patients had received prior checkpoint inhibitor therapy. Study-level results: Certain nonresponders likewise exhibited a low normalized T-cell clonal expansion. Blood T cells, both CD4+ and CD8+, expanded clonally by week 6 at 0.1 to 3.0 mg/kg.

A history of autoimmune disease or systemic immunosuppression excluded patients. Germline CDR1 SGHAT, CDR2 FQNNGV. The CDR3 loop spans 12 amino acids. V lost 5 bases, J lost 9 bases, and 11 bases lay in between. Some clones are missing from TCRdb's copy, which holds only in-frame ones; the method was immunoSEQ multiplex PCR. Here the sample spans 57,000 or so clones, 65% to 90% being singletons. The source of this sequence is an adult with an advanced solid tumor such as melanoma, head and neck, liver or kidney cancer. This chain joins TRBV11-2 and TRBJ2-1; D is undetermined. Source: CD4+ or CD8+ T cells sorted from blood, taken in a trial of the OX40 agonist ivuxolimab. The CDR3 DNA reads as TGTGCCAGCAGCCCTGTTTGGGGTGAGCAGTTCTTC. Translated: CASSPVWGEQFF. Filled out from reference TRBV11-2 and TRBJ2-1, the complete variable domain reads EAGVAQSPRYKIIEKRQSVAFWCNPISGHATLYWYQQILGQGPKLLIQFQNNGVVDDSQLPKDRFSAERLKGVDSTLKIQPAKLEDSAVYLCASSPVWGEQFFGPGTRLTVL.